This TCR beta chain was obtained from a study of blood T cell repertoires in COVID-19. Germline values: CDR1 MGHRA, CDR2 YSYEKL. The CDR3 spans 17 residues. J gave up 2 bases and V 3 bases, and 4 bases lay outside the gene matches. As handled by the study authors: Using reference gene primer amplification, nucleated cell counts were estimated. The table came from immunoSEQ multiplex PCR; TCRdb's copy has only in-frame clones and leaves some out. V, J and clone size derive from that table, while D and trimming were established from the DNA sequence. The repertoire has over 75,000 clones, 80% to 95% of them found once; the top ten carry approximately 2.2%.

The chain carries TRBV4-1 and TRBJ2-3, with TRBD2 matching 14 bases. Specimen: peripheral blood. The clonotype originates from a human donor with active COVID-19. The donor label of this sample is uncertain. This CDR3 reads CASSQRTSGGPTDTQYF. The CDR3 bases are TGCGCCAGCAGCCAGAGGACTAGCGGGGGGCCCACAGATACGCAGTATTTT.